The T cell receptor beta chain under discussion was sequenced for a study of blood T cell repertoires in COVID-19. For the study at large: COVID-19 samples collected from the United States, Italy and Spain covered acute and convalescent phases. PBMCs, B-cell-depleted T cells, or T cells were the source of the cDNA or gDNA that made up the material.

Original analysis: It was from reference gene primer amplification that nucleated cell counts were estimated. Sequenced by immunoSEQ multiplex PCR; TCRdb stores in-frame clones only, minus some. V and J calls plus clone size are reproduced from that table; the DNA served to infer D and trimming. The sample shows 200,000 to 300,000 clones, 75% to 90% of them seen only once. Trimming took 3 bases from V and 5 from J; bases not matched to a gene: 12. The CDR3 covers 16 residues. From germline, CDR1 is SGHNT and CDR2 YYREEE (reference sequence). The sequencing input was peripheral blood. The origin of this receptor is a middle-aged woman who had recovered from COVID-19. The chain has TRBV5-4 and TRBJ1-1; 8 nucleotides agree with TRBD1. This chain's CDR3 is CASSSGGSSPGTEAFF. In DNA, the CDR3 is TGTGCCAGCAGCTCAGGGGGCTCCTCGCCGGGGACTGAAGCTTTCTTT.